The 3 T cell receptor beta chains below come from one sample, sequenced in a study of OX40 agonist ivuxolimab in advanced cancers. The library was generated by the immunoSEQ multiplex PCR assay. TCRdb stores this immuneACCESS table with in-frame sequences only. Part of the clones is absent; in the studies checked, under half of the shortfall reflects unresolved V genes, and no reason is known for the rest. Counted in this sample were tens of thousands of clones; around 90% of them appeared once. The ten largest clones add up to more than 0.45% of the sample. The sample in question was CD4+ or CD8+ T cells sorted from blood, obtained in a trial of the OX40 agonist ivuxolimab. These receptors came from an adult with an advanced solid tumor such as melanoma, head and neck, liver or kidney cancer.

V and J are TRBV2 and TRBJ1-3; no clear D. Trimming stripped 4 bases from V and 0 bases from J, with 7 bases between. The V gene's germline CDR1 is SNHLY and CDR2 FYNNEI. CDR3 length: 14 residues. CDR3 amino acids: CASSVGSSGNTIYF. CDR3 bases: TGTGCCAGCAGTGTCGGGAGCTCTGGAAACACCATATATTTT.

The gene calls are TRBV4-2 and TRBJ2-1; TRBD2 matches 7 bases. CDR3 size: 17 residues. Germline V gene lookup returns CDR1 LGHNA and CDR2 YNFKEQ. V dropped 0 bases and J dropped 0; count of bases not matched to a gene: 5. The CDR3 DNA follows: TGTGCCAGCAGCCAAGATCCGGGGGGTAGCTCCTACAATGAGCAGTTCTTC. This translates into CASSQDPGGSSYNEQFF.

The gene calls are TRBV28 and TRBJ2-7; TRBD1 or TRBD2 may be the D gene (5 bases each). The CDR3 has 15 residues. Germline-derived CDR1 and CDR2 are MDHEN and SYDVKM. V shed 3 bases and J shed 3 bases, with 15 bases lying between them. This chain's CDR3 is CASSFLGTDDYEQYF. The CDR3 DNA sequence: TGTGCCAGCAGTTTTCTCGGGACGGACGACTACGAGCAGTACTTC.